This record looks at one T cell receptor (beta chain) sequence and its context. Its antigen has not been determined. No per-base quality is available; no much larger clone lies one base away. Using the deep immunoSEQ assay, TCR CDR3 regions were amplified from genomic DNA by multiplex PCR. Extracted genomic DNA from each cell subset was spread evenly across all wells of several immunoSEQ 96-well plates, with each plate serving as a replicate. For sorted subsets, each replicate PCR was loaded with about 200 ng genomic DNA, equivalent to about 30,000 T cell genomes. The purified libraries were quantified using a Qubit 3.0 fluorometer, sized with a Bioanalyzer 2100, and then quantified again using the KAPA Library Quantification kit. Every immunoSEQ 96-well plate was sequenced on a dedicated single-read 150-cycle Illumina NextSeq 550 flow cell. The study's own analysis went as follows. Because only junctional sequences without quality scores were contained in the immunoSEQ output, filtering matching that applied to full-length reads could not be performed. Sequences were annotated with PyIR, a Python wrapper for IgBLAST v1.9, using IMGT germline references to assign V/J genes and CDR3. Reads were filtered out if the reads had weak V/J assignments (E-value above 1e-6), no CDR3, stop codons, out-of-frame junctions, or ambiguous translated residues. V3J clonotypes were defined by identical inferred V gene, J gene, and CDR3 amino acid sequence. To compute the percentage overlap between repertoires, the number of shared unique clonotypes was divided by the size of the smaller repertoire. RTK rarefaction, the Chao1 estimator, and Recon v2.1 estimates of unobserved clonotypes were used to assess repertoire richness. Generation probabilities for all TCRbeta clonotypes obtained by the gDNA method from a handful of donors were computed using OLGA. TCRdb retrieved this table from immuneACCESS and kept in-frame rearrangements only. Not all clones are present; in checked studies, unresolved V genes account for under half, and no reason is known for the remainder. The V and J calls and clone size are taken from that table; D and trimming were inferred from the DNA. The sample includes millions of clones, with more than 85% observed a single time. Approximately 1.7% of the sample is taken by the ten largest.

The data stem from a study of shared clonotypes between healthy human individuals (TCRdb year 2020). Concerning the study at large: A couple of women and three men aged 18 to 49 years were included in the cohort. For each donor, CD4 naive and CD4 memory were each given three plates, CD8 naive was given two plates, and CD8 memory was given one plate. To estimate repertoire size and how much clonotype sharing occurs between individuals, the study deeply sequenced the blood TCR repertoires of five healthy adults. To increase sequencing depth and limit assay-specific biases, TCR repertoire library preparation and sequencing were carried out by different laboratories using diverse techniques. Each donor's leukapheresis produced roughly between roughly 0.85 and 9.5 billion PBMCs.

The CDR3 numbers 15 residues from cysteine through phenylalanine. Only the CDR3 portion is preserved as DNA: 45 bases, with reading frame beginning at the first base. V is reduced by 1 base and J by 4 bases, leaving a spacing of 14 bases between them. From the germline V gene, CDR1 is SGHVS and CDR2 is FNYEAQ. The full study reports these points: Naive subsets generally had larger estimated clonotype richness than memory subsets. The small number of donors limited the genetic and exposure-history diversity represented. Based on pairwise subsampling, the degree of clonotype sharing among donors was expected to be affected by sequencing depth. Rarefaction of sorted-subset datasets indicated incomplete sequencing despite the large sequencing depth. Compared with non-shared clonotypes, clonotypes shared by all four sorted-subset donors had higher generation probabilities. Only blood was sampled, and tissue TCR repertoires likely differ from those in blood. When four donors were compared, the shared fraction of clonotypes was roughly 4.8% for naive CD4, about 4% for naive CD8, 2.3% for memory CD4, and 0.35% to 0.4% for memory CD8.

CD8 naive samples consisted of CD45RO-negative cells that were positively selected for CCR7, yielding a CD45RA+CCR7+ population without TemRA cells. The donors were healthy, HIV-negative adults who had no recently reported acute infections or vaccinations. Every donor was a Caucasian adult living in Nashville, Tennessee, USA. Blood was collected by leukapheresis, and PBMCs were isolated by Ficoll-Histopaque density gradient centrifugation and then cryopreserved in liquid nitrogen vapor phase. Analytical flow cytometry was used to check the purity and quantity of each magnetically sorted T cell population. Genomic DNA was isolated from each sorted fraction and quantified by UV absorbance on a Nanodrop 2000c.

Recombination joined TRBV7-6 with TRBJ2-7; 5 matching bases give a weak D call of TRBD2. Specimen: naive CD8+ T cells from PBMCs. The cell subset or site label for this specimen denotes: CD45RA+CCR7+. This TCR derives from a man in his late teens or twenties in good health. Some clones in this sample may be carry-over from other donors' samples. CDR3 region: CASSLGYERTYEQYF. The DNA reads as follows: TGTGCCAGCAGCTTAGGTTATGAGCGGACGTACGAGCAGTACTTC.